This is a list of T cell receptor beta chains from one sample in a study of T-cell reconstitution after alpha-beta-depleted transplantation in children. TCRdb re-derived calls from the PCR reads in MiXCR, one entry per CDR3 protein. The repertoire holds some 290,000 distinct CDR3 sequences, about a quarter seen once, with approximately 10% in the top ten. This material consisted of PBMCs, mostly from graft donor cells, taken 180 days after TCRalphabeta/CD19-depleted stem cell transplant. The receptors were sampled from a male patient aged 5 to 17 who had a stem cell transplant for acute lymphoblastic leukemia, so the T cells may come from the graft donor. CDR3s include the opening cysteine and the closing phenylalanine or tryptophan.

cdr3_length j_call v_call cdr3_aa
14 TRBJ1-6 TRBV5-1 CASSWTGVDSPLHF
14 TRBJ2-1 TRBV21-1 CASPPGTANNEQFF
14 TRBJ2-1 TRBV29-1 CSVELGDKVDEQFF
16 TRBJ2-6 TRBV25-1 CASSEYPVGGANVLTF
13 TRBJ2-5 TRBV5-1 CASSLESAETQYF
14 TRBJ2-4 TRBV9 CASSVGGAKNIQYF
15 TRBJ2-5 TRBV4-1 CASSQVDRFQETQYF
16 TRBJ2-6 TRBV5-1 CASSDREGSGANVLTF
16 TRBJ2-3 TRBV5-1 CASSLRGAARTDTQYF
17 TRBJ2-7 TRBV20-1 CSAKGSGAGLAPHEQYF
17 TRBJ2-5 TRBV27 CASSFGLAGGPQETQYF
16 TRBJ2-2 TRBV5-1 CASSLLVTPNTGELFF
13 TRBJ2-7 TRBV12-3/TRBV12-4 CASSHGRSYEQYF
14 TRBJ2-1 TRBV2 CASKGDRGGNDQFF
9 TRBJ2-5 TRBV20-1 CSGRLAGHF
15 TRBJ1-4 TRBV6-1 CASSGYRESGEKLFF
11 TRBJ2-7 TRBV18 CASSPSWFRYF
14 TRBJ2-1 TRBV12-3/TRBV12-4 CASSLLGTSNEQFF
16 TRBJ2-7 TRBV20-1 CCARDLTSPGPYEQYF
15 TRBJ2-7 TRBV7-7 CASSLDSGMTSEQYF
14 TRBJ2-7 TRBV14 CASSQGGSPYEQYF
15 TRBJ2-7 TRBV4-1 CASSQGLAGIYEQYF
14 TRBJ2-1 TRBV27 CASSLLGLYNAQFF
15 TRBJ2-7 TRBV5-5 CASSLEQGRAYEQYF
14 TRBJ2-7 TRBV20-1 CSAKSREKAYEQYF
14 TRBJ2-3 TRBV3-1 CASSQDASGTSKYF
15 TRBJ1-5 TRBV6-1 CASSLTGILNQPQHF
15 TRBJ2-7 TRBV7-2 CASSFSSAPRYEQYF
13 TRBJ2-7 TRBV4-2 CASSQVRSGEQYF
12 TRBJ2-1 TRBV27 CASSRVYTEQFF
16 TRBJ2-3 TRBV5-1 CASSHREAGGTDTQYF
15 TRBJ2-1 TRBV6-5 CASSYSPGAPIEQFF
14 TRBJ1-5 TRBV9 CASSAGGPNQPQHF
15 TRBJ2-5 TRBV7-9 CASSLELRFQETQYF
14 TRBJ2-1 TRBV20-1 CSAPPGLAGGPQFF
13 TRBJ1-2 TRBV7-9 CASSSGQAVGYTF
13 TRBJ2-7 TRBV20-1 CSASAGRAYEQYF
13 TRBJ2-3 TRBV5-1 CASSLAARDTQYF
15 TRBJ1-5 TRBV18 CASSPTQGDHQPQHF
13 TRBJ2-5 TRBV29-1 CSVGRDNQETQYF
14 TRBJ1-5 TRBV5-1 CASSLGGDGQPQHF
14 TRBJ2-7 TRBV9 CASSVGQAHYEQYF
13 TRBJ1-5 TRBV12-3/TRBV12-4 CASSLSVSDSQHF
14 TRBJ1-5 TRBV20-1 CSARFRGPNQPQHF
15 TRBJ2-6 TRBV11-2 CASSPRISGANVLTF
16 TRBJ2-5 TRBV12-3/TRBV12-4 CASSPSRATFQETQYF
15 TRBJ1-1 TRBV18 CASSGSRGSRTEAFF
14 TRBJ2-7 TRBV20-1 CSARDWDRLYEQYF
16 TRBJ2-5 TRBV20-1 CSARGLGTSGSETQYF